This T cell receptor (beta chain) is from a study of glioma-infiltrating T cells after dendritic cell vaccination. Noted time point: after dendritic cell vaccination, including at tumor progression/relapse. Isocitrate dehydrogenase mutation was absent in all glioblastoma patients. CDR3 size: 13 residues. V shed 9 bases, J shed 1 base, and the junction held 5 bases outside the gene matches. The germline V gene encodes CDR1 MNHNS and CDR2 SASEGT. The repertoire was sequenced with immunoSEQ multiplex PCR; TCRdb's copy has only in-frame clones and lacks some. The table lists 60,000 or so clones, approximately 86% of them singletons.

The origin of this receptor is a human donor with glioblastoma. The material was blood, obtained after dendritic cell vaccination. The V call is TRBV6-1, the J call TRBJ1-1, with 7 bases aligning to TRBD1. As DNA, the CDR3 is TGTGCCAGTCCCGGGACAGAGAACACTGAAGCTTTCTTT. Its translation is CASPGTENTEAFF.